This TCR beta chain was sequenced during a study of blood T cell repertoires in COVID-19 (dated by TCRdb to the early 2020s). Study-wide context: The collaborator samples originated in the United States, Italy and Spain and spanned the acute and convalescent phases of COVID-19. The material from the prospective study consisted of cDNA or gDNA derived from T cells, B-cell-depleted T cells, or PBMCs. The dataset comprised deeply sampled blood TCRbeta repertoires from subjects exposed to, actively infected with, or recovered from COVID-19. The repertoires were made available in a free public database intended to serve as a resource for research on the immune response to SARS-CoV-2. Samples came from the ongoing ImmuneRACE study (first 160 participants) plus 1,254 subjects from 6 global collaborators. Nearly every sample came with metadata listing a de-identified subject ID, COVID-19 status, age in years and sex. Where available, HLA class I and class II types were taken from metadata supplied by the sample provider and were not determined by assay-based typing. Broad study findings and their caveats: Clinical and demographic metadata were provided uncurated, with the amount varying by source and participant.

Taken from the germline V gene (reference sequence), the CDR1 and CDR2 loops are LNHDA and SQIVND. The CDR3 starts with the cysteine, ends with the phenylalanine, and has 15 residues. Only the CDR3 portion is preserved as DNA: 45 bases, with reading frame beginning at the first base. The V end gives up 5 bases and the J end 5 bases, leaving 10 bases in the junction not matched to a gene. On this clone: The antigen it binds to is not known. No base quality values were provided; no much bigger clone lies one nucleotide off.

TCRbeta CDR3 regions were amplified from genomic DNA using the immunoSEQ Assay, a bias-controlled multiplex PCR. In the paper's pipeline: The number of nucleated cells in each sample was estimated from the amplification of reference gene primers within the assay. To quantify the absolute abundance of each unique TCRbeta CDR3 rearrangement, sequence reads were collapsed and filtered. Productive Simpson clonality was computed per sample as the square root of Simpson's diversity index over productive rearrangements. TCRdb obtained this table from immuneACCESS and retained in-frame rearrangements with V and J assigned. These tables miss some clones; where compared with another copy, unresolved V genes account for less than half of the shortfall, and the remainder is unexplained. That table supplies the V and J calls and clone size; D and trimming were determined from the DNA. The sample contains roughly 300,000 clones, about 80% of them found a single time. The ten largest clonotypes hold 8% to 10% of the sample.

Samples from volunteer blood donors who had recovered from COVID-19 were contributed by a second Seattle source. Collaborating institutions collected whole blood in K2EDTA tubes following their own protocols. For TCRbeta analysis, collaborators shipped samples in one of three forms: frozen whole blood, isolated PBMCs, or DNA extracted from either of those sample types. Rearrangement joined TRBV19 to TRBJ2-7; TRBD1 agrees with 9 junctional bases. This clonotype was sampled from a woman between 50 and 59 years old who had recovered from COVID-19. The specimen sequenced was peripheral blood. CDR3 region: CASSPPTDRGHEQYF. The DNA reads TGTGCCAGTAGTCCCCCCACGGACAGGGGCCACGAGCAGTACTTC.